A single sample is the source of the 18 T cell receptor beta chains below, sequenced in a study of shared clonotypes between healthy human individuals. The protocol was immunoSEQ multiplex PCR, while the TCRdb copy is restricted to in-frame clones and leaves out a portion. Of about 470,000 clones listed, around 79% were seen once; the top ten hold less than 15%. Sample: PBMCs. The receptors stem from a woman aged 40-49 years in good health. Some clones in this sample may be carry-over from other donors' samples.

The chain has TRBV19 and TRBJ2-5; possible D gene TRBD2, 6 bases. Germline CDR1 LNHDA, CDR2 SQIVND (reference sequence). Between the trimmed V and J ends, which lost 3 bases and 3 bases, there was a span of 11 bases. This CDR3 contains 14 residues. The CDR3 DNA reads TGTGCCAGTAGTATTCCGGGGGATAAAGAGACCCAGTACTTC. Amino acid sequence: CASSIPGDKETQYF.

The chain couples TRBV2 to TRBJ2-2; a possible D gene is TRBD2 (6 bases). This CDR3 has 15 amino acids. V lost 5 bases and J 0 bases, leaving 10 bases between the germline ends. In germline, CDR1 is SNHLY, CDR2 FYNNEI. Here the CDR3 DNA reads TGTGCCAGCAGTTATAGCGGAACGAACACCGGGGAGCTGTTTTTT. As protein: CASSYSGTNTGELFF.

The chain links TRBV19 to TRBJ2-4; no clear D. The CDR3 is 13 residues long. Per germline, CDR1 LNHDA and CDR2 SQIVND (reference sequence). Trimming took 1 base from V and 8 from J, leaving 9 bases between them. The CDR3 sequence: CASSIVGSDIQYF. CDR3 in DNA: TGTGCCAGTAGTATAGTAGGGTCGGACATTCAGTACTTC. Complete variable domain (other parts from reference TRBV19 and TRBJ2-4): DGGITQSPKYLFRKEGQNVTLSCEQNLNHDAMYWYRQDPGQGLRLIYYSQIVNDFQKGDIAEGYSVSREKKESFPLTVTSAQKNPTAFYLCASSIVGSDIQYFGAGTRLSVL.

This clone was observed a handful of times. J is TRBJ2-1 and V is TRBV11-2; D possibly corresponds to TRBD2 (6 bases). CDR3 length equals 14 residues. Trimming left V 4 bases short and J 4 bases short, with 11 bases between. Germline values: CDR1 SGHAT, CDR2 FQNNGV. The DNA of the CDR3 is TGTGCCAGCAGCTACGGGGGAGATTACAATGAGCAGTTCTTC. Amino acid sequence: CASSYGGDYNEQFF.

In its sample, this clone was seen once. The chain employs TRBV18 and TRBJ2-7, with TRBD1 matching 7 bases. This CDR3 is 18 amino acids long. The ends lost 2 bases at V and 0 bases at J; junction bases unmatched: 13. Germline-derived CDR1 and CDR2 are KGHSH and LQKENI. The DNA for the CDR3 is TGTGCCAGCTCACCAAACTCTCTTTCAGGGGGAGCCTCCTACGAGCAGTACTTC. Translation gives CASSPNSLSGGASYEQYF.

This clone was found once. This chain joins TRBV4-2 and TRBJ2-5; the match to TRBD2 covers 9 bases. The CDR3 extends over 16 amino acids. Per the germline V gene, CDR1 is LGHNA and CDR2 is YNFKEQ. Losses at the gene ends were 0 bases for V and 11 bases for J; bases not matched to a gene: 13. CDR3: CASSQEGGELAGSQYF. The DNA for the CDR3 is TGTGCCAGCAGCCAAGAGGGGGGAGAACTAGCGGGCTCACAGTACTTC.

The chain couples TRBV7-8 to TRBJ1-2; D is undetermined. Trimming left V 5 bases short and J 4 bases short, with 17 bases between. From germline, CDR1 is SGHVS and CDR2 FQNEAQ. The CDR3 is 15 residues long. This chain's CDR3 is CASSQNTVAGYGYTF. For the CDR3, the DNA is TGTGCCAGCAGCCAGAACACCGTGGCGGGCTATGGCTACACCTTC.

As concerns this clone: At one end, the junction sequence differs from germline, possibly due to a read error. The chain uses TRBV7-7 and TRBJ2-5, with 9 bases that match TRBD1. The CDR3 consists of 13 residues. Looked up from germline, CDR1 is SSHAT and CDR2 is FNYEAQ (reference sequence). The CDR3 sequence is CASSPGTGRTQYF. The CDR3, as DNA: TGTGCTAGCAGCCCCGGGACAGGGCGGACCCAGTACTTC.

The sample holds one count of this clone. The rearrangement uses TRBV29-1 and TRBJ2-7; 8 nucleotides line up with TRBD2. Germline CDR1 reads SQVTM; CDR2 reads ANQGSEA. The CDR3 extends over 14 amino acids. Trimming took 6 bases from V and 5 from J; bases not matched to a gene: 12. CDR3 coding DNA: TGCAGCGTGGTACCCTCGGGAGGGTCCCACGAGCAGTACTTC. Translation: CSVVPSGGSHEQYF.

The chain uses TRBV28 and TRBJ2-3; D might be TRBD1 or TRBD2, each matching 6 bases. Germline lookup yields CDR1 MDHEN and CDR2 SYDVKM. The CDR3 is 15 residues long. The germline V and J ends were trimmed by 2 bases and 3 bases, with 12 bases remaining between them. CDR3 sequence: CASSLPGAGTDTQYF. In DNA, the CDR3 is TGTGCCAGCAGTTTACCGGGGGCAGGGACAGATACGCAGTATTTT.

V is TRBV11-2 and J is TRBJ2-7; the D gene is possibly TRBD2 (6 bases). Germline V gene data show CDR1 as SGHAT and CDR2 as FQNNGV. The CDR3 contains 15 residues. V was cut by 1 base and J by 3 bases, with 13 bases left in between. The CDR3 bases are TGTGCCAGCAGCTTAGGTGGAGGGTCCCGCTACGAGCAGTACTTC. It is translated as CASSLGGGSRYEQYF. Full variable domain (remainder filled in from reference TRBV11-2 and TRBJ2-7): EAGVAQSPRYKIIEKRQSVAFWCNPISGHATLYWYQQILGQGPKLLIQFQNNGVVDDSQLPKDRFSAERLKGVDSTLKIQPAKLEDSAVYLCASSLGGGSRYEQYFGPGTRLTVT.

A remark on this clone: One end of the junction does not line up with germline, which may come from a read error. Other DNA sequences from this sample encode an identical CDR3 as well. This chain joins TRBV28 and TRBJ1-5; 10 bases match TRBD1. The CDR3 totals 16 residues. Germline assignment: CDR1 MDHEN and CDR2 SYDVKM. The DNA of the CDR3 is TGTGCCAGCAGTTTACTGGGACAGGGGCCGTATCAGCCCCAGCATTTC. This gives the protein CASSLLGQGPYQPQHF.

The chain carries TRBV5-6 and TRBJ1-1, with D perhaps matching TRBD1 (6 bases). CDR3 size: 15 residues. The germline gives CDR1 SGHDT, CDR2 YYEEEE. V was trimmed by 2 bases and J by 4 bases, leaving 15 bases between them. Here the CDR3 DNA reads TGTGCCAGCAGCTTTGCGTGGGCGGGGGCCACTGAAGCTTTCTTT. Protein product: CASSFAWAGATEAFF.

J is TRBJ1-4 and V is TRBV5-1; no firm D call. V lost 1 base, J lost 8 bases, and 12 bases lay in between. Germline CDR1 SGHRS, CDR2 YFSETQ. CDR3 length equals 14 residues. CDR3 in amino acids: CASSLMGSKEKLFF. CDR3 DNA: TGCGCCAGCAGCTTGATGGGGTCAAAAGAAAAACTGTTTTTT.

The chain joins TRBV6-6 to TRBJ2-3, with D maybe TRBD1 (6 bases). Trimming shortened V by 7 bases and J by 9 bases, and 17 bases separated the two germline ends. CDR1 and CDR2 from the germline V gene are MNHNY and SVGAGI (reference sequence). This CDR3 is built from 13 residues. CDR3 protein: CASTPLLQGTQYF. The CDR3 DNA reads as TGTGCCAGCACCCCCCTTCTTCAGGGGACGCAGTATTTT.

V usage is TRBV21-1 and J usage is TRBJ1-3; the table's D call, TRBD1, was not checked against the DNA. TRBV21-1 is reported as a pseudogene. CDR3 length: 17 residues. CDR3 nucleotides: TGTGCCAGCAGCAAAAGACGCCAGGGGGAATGTGGAAACACCATATATTTT. This codes for CASSKRRQGECGNTIYF.

V is TRBV5-1 and J is TRBJ1-2, with 9 bases aligning to TRBD1. Germline V gives CDR1 SGHRS, CDR2 YFSETQ. This CDR3 is built from 17 residues. Trimming removed 0 bases from V and 4 bases from J; junction bases left unmatched: 10. CDR3 sequence reads: CASSLGTGAHQGYGYTF. CDR3 in DNA: TGCGCCAGCAGCTTGGGGACAGGGGCCCACCAGGGCTATGGCTACACCTTC.

The V and J genes are TRBV6-1 and TRBJ2-3, with D tentatively TRBD1 (6 bases). V lost 2 bases to trimming and J lost 8 bases, with 11 bases between them. The length of the CDR3 is 13 residues. Germline V gene lookup returns CDR1 MNHNS and CDR2 SASEGT. CDR3 bases: TGTGCCAGCAGTGAAATTGGACAGTCTACGCAGTATTTT. It encodes CASSEIGQSTQYF.